This entry lists 27 T cell receptor beta chains sequenced from one sample in a study of blood T cell repertoires in COVID-19. Method: immunoSEQ multiplex PCR; TCRdb's copy keeps in-frame clones and lacks some. This repertoire shows 130,000 or so clones, around 88% found once; its top ten account for 1.5%. Sequences were obtained from peripheral blood. Receptors originate from a woman aged 55-69 years with acute or convalescent COVID-19.

The J gene is TRBJ2-7, the V gene TRBV29-1, with D tentatively TRBD2 (6 bases). The CDR3 runs 14 residues. V shed 6 bases and J shed 1 base, with 16 bases lying between them. In germline, CDR1 is SQVTM, CDR2 ANQGSEA. CDR3 nucleotides: TGCAGCGTGGGGGGAGTCGGGGGTTCCTACGAGCAGTACTTC. It translates to CSVGGVGGSYEQYF.

The chain employs TRBV7-9 and TRBJ1-1; D gene unclear. This CDR3 has 12 amino acids. The V gene lost 5 bases and the J gene lost 8 bases, with 12 bases spanning the gap. Germline V gene lookup returns CDR1 SEHNR and CDR2 FQNEAQ (reference sequence). CDR3 in amino acids: CASSRGGLEAFF. The CDR3 nucleotides read TGTGCCAGCAGCCGAGGAGGGTTAGAAGCTTTCTTT.

This chain uses TRBV4-1 with TRBJ2-1, with D perhaps matching TRBD1 (6 bases). The CDR3 consists of 14 residues. Trimming cost V 3 bases and J 4 bases, with 10 bases left between them. CDR1 and CDR2 from the germline V gene are MGHRA and YSYEKL. CDR3: CASSHRTAYNEQFF. For the CDR3, the DNA is TGCGCCAGCAGCCATCGGACAGCTTACAATGAGCAGTTCTTC.

This chain joins TRBV9 and TRBJ2-3, with 9 bases that match TRBD2. Trimming took 2 bases from V and 4 from J; bases not matched to a gene: 8. The length of the CDR3 is 16 residues. Germline V CDR1 and CDR2: SGDLS, YYNGEE. The CDR3 protein is CASSVLQAGGSDTQYF. CDR3 sequence (DNA): TGTGCCAGCAGCGTCCTTCAGGCGGGGGGGTCAGATACGCAGTATTTT.

This clone was seen just once. J is TRBJ1-2 and V is TRBV27, with 8 bases fitting TRBD1. Germline values: CDR1 MNHEY, CDR2 SMNVEV (reference sequence). The CDR3 consists of 14 residues. The trim removed 6 bases at V and 8 bases at J, leaving 11 bases unmatched. The CDR3 is CASSSQGARGGYTF. The CDR3 DNA follows: TGTGCCAGCAGCTCCCAGGGGGCGCGTGGGGGCTACACCTTC.

On this clone itself: The sample contains more than one DNA sequence encoding this CDR3. The genes are TRBV6-5 and TRBJ2-7; 9 bases fit TRBD2. This CDR3 region has 12 residues. The V segment lost 6 bases and the J segment 4 bases; nucleotides outside the gene matches: 1. Looked up from germline, CDR1 is MNHEY and CDR2 is SVGAGI. CDR3 in DNA: TGTGCCAGCAGGAGCGGGGGGTACGAGCAGTACTTC. Translated: CASRSGGYEQYF.

This clone was seen once. The chain couples TRBV5-4 to TRBJ1-1; a weak D match, TRBD1 (5 bases). Trimming removed 1 base at V and 4 bases at J, with 14 bases between. The CDR3 spans 15 residues. Germline CDR1 SGHNT, CDR2 YYREEE (reference sequence). The CDR3 spells CASSLQRGLPTEAFF. DNA of the CDR3: TGTGCCAGCAGCTTGCAGCGGGGCCTCCCCACTGAAGCTTTCTTT. The variable domain in full, with the rest retrieved from reference TRBV5-4 and TRBJ1-1, is ETGVTQSPTHLIKTRGQQVTLRCSSQSGHNTVSWYQQALGQGPQFIFQYYREEENGRGNFPPRFSGLQFPNYSSELNVNALELDDSALYLCASSLQRGLPTEAFFGQGTRLTVV.

This chain links TRBV6-6 with TRBJ1-5; no clear D gene. V dropped 5 bases and J dropped 3 bases, with 14 bases sitting between them. The germline V gene encodes CDR1 MNHNY and CDR2 SVGAGI (reference sequence). The CDR3 runs 15 residues. As DNA, the CDR3 is TGTGCCAGCAGTACCAGACTCGAGATCAATCAGCCCCAGCATTTT. Translating gives CASSTRLEINQPQHF.

V gene TRBV7-3 combines with J gene TRBJ2-6, with D perhaps matching TRBD1 (5 bases). CDR1 and CDR2 from the germline V gene are SGHTA and FQGTGA. This CDR3 spans 18 amino acids. V was trimmed by 0 bases and J by 0 bases, leaving 12 bases between them. This chain's CDR3 is CASSLTGHLSSGANVLTF. CDR3 bases: TGTGCCAGCAGCTTAACCGGACACCTTAGCTCTGGGGCCAACGTCCTGACTTTC.

The V call is TRBV4-3, the J call TRBJ2-3, with TRBD2 matching 10 bases. Germline V gives CDR1 LGHNA, CDR2 YSLEER. V was pared by 1 base and J by 1 base, with 8 bases of the junction left unmatched. The CDR3 has 18 amino acids. The CDR3 sequence is CASSQVLAGRSGTDTQYF. CDR3 DNA sequence: TGCGCCAGCAGCCAAGTACTAGCGGGGAGGAGTGGCACAGATACGCAGTATTTT.

The chain has TRBV4-3 and TRBJ2-7; D gene ambiguous. The CDR3 is 14 residues long. Trimming removed 0 bases from V and 1 base from J, with 7 bases in between. Germline values: CDR1 LGHNA, CDR2 YSLEER. The CDR3 spells CASSQDRVSYEQYF. The CDR3 coding sequence is TGCGCCAGCAGCCAAGATCGCGTATCCTACGAGCAGTACTTC.

The chain carries TRBV5-1 and TRBJ1-2; 7 bases match TRBD1. The V gene end was trimmed by 1 base and the J gene end by 8 bases; junction bases not matched to a gene: 11. CDR1 and CDR2 from the germline V gene are SGHRS and YFSETQ. This CDR3 region has 15 residues. CDR3 DNA sequence: TGCGCCAGCAGCTTGAACGAGGGGGCAGTAGGCGGCTACACCTTC. Translating gives CASSLNEGAVGGYTF.

This chain uses TRBV5-6 with TRBJ1-2; no firm D call. Germline-derived CDR1 and CDR2 are SGHDT and YYEEEE. Trimming took 4 bases from V and 6 from J, leaving 13 bases between them. This CDR3 is 13 amino acids long. The CDR3 sequence: CASSRLQLDGYTF. As DNA, the CDR3 is TGTGCCAGCAGCCGTCTGCAGTTGGATGGCTACACCTTC.

This clone came up once. The chain has TRBV4-2 and TRBJ2-3, with 7 bases aligning to TRBD2. The length of the CDR3 is 17 residues. CDR1 and CDR2 from the germline V gene are LGHNA and YNFKEQ. J lost 3 bases, V lost 3 bases, and 12 bases had no gene match. CDR3 residues: CASSHQMRLAGTDTQYF. The CDR3 bases are TGTGCCAGCAGCCACCAGATGCGACTAGCTGGAACAGATACGCAGTATTTT.

The chain is built from TRBV28 and TRBJ1-2; tentatively, D is TRBD1 (6 bases). CDR1 and CDR2 (germline): MDHEN, SYDVKM. V was shortened by 5 bases and J by 5 bases, with 15 bases between the two germline ends. This CDR3 spans 14 amino acids. The CDR3 region is CASSLGGWRYGYTF. In nucleotides, the CDR3 is TGTGCCAGCAGTCTTGGGGGCTGGAGGTATGGCTACACCTTC.

The chain couples TRBV11-2 to TRBJ2-7; 15 bases align to TRBD2. The length of the CDR3 is 15 residues. The J segment lost 4 bases and the V segment lost 5 bases, leaving 3 bases of the junction unmatched. Germline V gives CDR1 SGHAT, CDR2 FQNNGV. The CDR3 sequence is CASSPGLAGGYEQYF. The CDR3 DNA reads TGTGCCAGCAGCCCGGGACTAGCGGGGGGTTACGAGCAGTACTTC.

The chain is built from TRBV25-1 and TRBJ1-2, with unresolved D. CDR1 and CDR2 from the germline V gene are MGHDK and SYGVNS. The CDR3 is 14 residues long. Trimming removed 4 bases from V and 7 bases from J, with 16 bases in between. In nucleotides, the CDR3 is TGTGCCAGCAGTGCCCCGGAGAGTATCGGTGGCTACACCTTC. Its translation is CASSAPESIGGYTF.

In nucleotides, the CDR3 is TGTGCCAGCTCACGTTCAGGGGCCTATGGCTACACCTTC. It specifies CASSRSGAYGYTF. J is TRBJ1-2 and V is TRBV18; a weak D match, TRBD1 (6 bases). The V gene's germline CDR1 is KGHSH and CDR2 LQKENI. The CDR3 is made up of 13 amino acids. With 4 bases removed from V and 4 bases from J, the gap between germline ends came to 10 bases.

The chain carries TRBV2 and TRBJ2-7, with TRBD1 identical over 9 bases. With V trimmed by 7 bases and J by 0 bases, 4 bases remained unmatched. The CDR3 has 14 residues. Per the germline V gene, CDR1 is SNHLY and CDR2 is FYNNEI. The CDR3 DNA follows: TGTGCCAGCAACAGGGACAGGGACTCCTACGAGCAGTACTTC. Translating it yields CASNRDRDSYEQYF.

The chain employs TRBV4-3 and TRBJ1-1, with TRBD1 identical over 7 bases. Per germline, CDR1 LGHNA and CDR2 YSLEER. V was pared by 0 bases and J by 13 bases, with 8 bases of the junction left unmatched. This CDR3 is built from 13 residues. CDR3 protein: CASSQDEGQYGFF. DNA for the CDR3: TGCGCCAGCAGCCAAGACGAGGGACAGTACGGTTTCTTT.

This sequence joins TRBV19 and TRBJ2-2; tentative D call: TRBD1 (5 bases). Germline V CDR1 and CDR2: LNHDA, SQIVND (reference sequence). With 5 bases removed from V and 2 bases from J, the gap between germline ends came to 9 bases. This CDR3 contains 14 residues. CDR3 bases: TGTGCCAGTAGTGTACAGGTTAACACCGGGGAGCTGTTTTTT. Its protein product is CASSVQVNTGELFF.

The V gene is TRBV29-1, the J gene TRBJ2-2; 10 nucleotides agree with TRBD2. Losses at the gene ends were 7 bases for V and 2 bases for J; bases not matched to a gene: 13. The CDR3 totals 17 residues. CDR1 and CDR2 from the germline V gene are SQVTM and ANQGSEA. The CDR3 sequence: CSAQRLAGASNTGELFF. DNA of the CDR3: TGCAGCGCCCAAAGGCTAGCGGGGGCCTCCAACACCGGGGAGCTGTTTTTT.

V usage is TRBV2 and J usage is TRBJ2-7; D might be TRBD2 (5 bases). This CDR3 is 16 amino acids long. With 3 bases removed from V and 4 bases from J, the gap between germline ends came to 19 bases. In germline, CDR1 is SNHLY, CDR2 FYNNEI. CDR3 amino acids: CASSEGEGSFLYEQYF. The CDR3 coding sequence is TGTGCCAGCAGTGAGGGCGAGGGTAGTTTTCTTTACGAGCAGTACTTC. Together with reference TRBV2 and TRBJ2-7, the CDR3 gives the full variable domain: EPEVTQTPSHQVTQMGQEVILRCVPISNHLYFYWYRQILGQKVEFLVSFYNNEISEKSEIFDDQFSVERPDGSNFTLKIRSTKLEDSAMYFCASSEGEGSFLYEQYFGPGTRLTVT.

This chain connects TRBV5-4 to TRBJ2-5; D is uncertain. CDR3 size: 13 residues. The germline V gene encodes CDR1 SGHNT and CDR2 YYREEE (reference sequence). Trimming took 7 bases from V and 3 from J, leaving 13 bases between them. The CDR3 region is CASGEAAEETQYF. The CDR3 coding sequence is TGTGCCAGCGGAGAGGCTGCGGAAGAGACCCAGTACTTC.

In this sample, this clone turned up once. The chain has TRBV6-5 and TRBJ2-3; possible D gene TRBD2, 7 bases. Germline lookup yields CDR1 MNHEY and CDR2 SVGAGI. The CDR3 totals 15 residues. Trimming removed 7 bases at V and 0 bases at J, with 14 bases between. The CDR3 DNA is TGTGCCAGCACTAGGGGGGGGATAAGCACAGATACGCAGTATTTT. Its translation is CASTRGGISTDTQYF.

A few counts support this clone. The J gene is TRBJ2-1, the V gene TRBV7-3; D may be TRBD1 (7 bases). CDR1 is SGHTA, CDR2 FQGTGA, per germline. Trimming removed 0 bases from V and 11 bases from J, with 17 bases in between. This CDR3 is 15 amino acids long. DNA of the CDR3: TGTGCCAGCAGCTTAACCGGGGGCCCAGGGGGTAAGCAGTTCTTC. Its translation: CASSLTGGPGGKQFF.

This rearrangement joins TRBV7-5 to TRBJ2-6; the table's D call TRBD2 went unverified against the DNA. TRBV7-5 is listed as a pseudogene. This CDR3 has 15 residues. The CDR3 DNA sequence: TGTGCCAGAAGCTTAGCGGGGGCTGGGGCCAACGTCCTGACTTTC. It is translated as CARSLAGAGANVLTF.